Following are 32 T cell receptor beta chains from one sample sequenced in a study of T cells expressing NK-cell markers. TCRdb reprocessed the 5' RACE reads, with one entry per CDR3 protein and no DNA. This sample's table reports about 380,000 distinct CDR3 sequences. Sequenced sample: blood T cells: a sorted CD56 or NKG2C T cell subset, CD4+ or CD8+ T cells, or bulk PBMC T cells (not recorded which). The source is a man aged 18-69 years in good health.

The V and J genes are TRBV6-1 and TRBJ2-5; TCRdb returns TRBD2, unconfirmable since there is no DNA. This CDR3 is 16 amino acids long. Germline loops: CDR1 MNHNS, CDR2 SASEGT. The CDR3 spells CASARASGGAQETQYF.

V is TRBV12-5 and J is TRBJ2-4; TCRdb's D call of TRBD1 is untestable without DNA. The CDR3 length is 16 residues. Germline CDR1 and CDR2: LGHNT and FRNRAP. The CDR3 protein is CASGRGTDLAKNIQYF.

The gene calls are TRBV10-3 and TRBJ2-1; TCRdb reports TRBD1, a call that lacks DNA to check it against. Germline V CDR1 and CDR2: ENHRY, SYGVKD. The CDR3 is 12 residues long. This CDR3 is CAISEIGTEEFF.

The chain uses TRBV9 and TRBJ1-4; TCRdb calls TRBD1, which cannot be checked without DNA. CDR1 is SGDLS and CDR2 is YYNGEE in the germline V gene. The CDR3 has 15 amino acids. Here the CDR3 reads CASSARGRRDEKLFF.

This chain's CDR3 is CASSLRKTLNTEAFF. The chain recombines TRBV12-3 or TRBV12-4 with TRBJ1-1. There are 15 residues in the CDR3.

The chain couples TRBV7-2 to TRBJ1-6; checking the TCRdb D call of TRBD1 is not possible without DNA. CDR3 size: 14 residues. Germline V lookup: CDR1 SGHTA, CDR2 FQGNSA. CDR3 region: CASSPGQSFSPLHF.

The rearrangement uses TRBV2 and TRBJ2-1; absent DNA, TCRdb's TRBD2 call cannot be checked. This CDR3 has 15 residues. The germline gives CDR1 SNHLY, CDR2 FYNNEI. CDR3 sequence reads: CASNFRGPNYNEQFF.

The CDR3 spells CASSRSRGSTDTQYF. V is TRBV3-1 and J is TRBJ2-3; checking the TCRdb D call of TRBD1 is not possible without DNA. Germline V lookup: CDR1 LGHDT, CDR2 YNNKEL (reference sequence). The CDR3 spans 15 residues.

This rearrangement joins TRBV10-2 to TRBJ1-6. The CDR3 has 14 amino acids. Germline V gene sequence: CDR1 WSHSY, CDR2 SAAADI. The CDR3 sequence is CASSDFSVNSPLHF.

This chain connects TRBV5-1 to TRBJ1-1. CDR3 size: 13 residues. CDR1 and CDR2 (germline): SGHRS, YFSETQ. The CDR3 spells CASSLDMDTEAFF.

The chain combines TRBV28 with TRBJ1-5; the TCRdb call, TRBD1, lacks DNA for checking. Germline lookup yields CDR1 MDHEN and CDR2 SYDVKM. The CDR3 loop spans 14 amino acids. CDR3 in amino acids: CASSSPGSNQPQHF.

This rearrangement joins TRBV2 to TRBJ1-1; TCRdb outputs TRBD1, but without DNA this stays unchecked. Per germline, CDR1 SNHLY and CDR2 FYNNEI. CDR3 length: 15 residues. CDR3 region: CASSEDAGGNTEAFF.

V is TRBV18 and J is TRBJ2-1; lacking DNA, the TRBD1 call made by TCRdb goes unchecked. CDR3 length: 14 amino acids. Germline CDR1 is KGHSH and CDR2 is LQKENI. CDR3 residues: CASSWGLGPNEQFF.

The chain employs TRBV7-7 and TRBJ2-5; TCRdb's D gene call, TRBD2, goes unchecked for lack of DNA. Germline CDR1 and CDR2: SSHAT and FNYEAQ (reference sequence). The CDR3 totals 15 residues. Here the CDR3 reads CASSLVGLAQETQYF.

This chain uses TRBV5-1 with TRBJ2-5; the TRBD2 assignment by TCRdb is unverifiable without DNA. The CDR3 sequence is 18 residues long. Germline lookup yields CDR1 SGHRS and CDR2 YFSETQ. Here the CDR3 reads CASSLGGLAGASQETQYF. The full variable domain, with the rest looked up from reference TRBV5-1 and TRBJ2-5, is KAGVTQTPRYLIKTRGQQVTLSCSPISGHRSVSWYQQTPGQGLQFLFEYFSETQRNKGNFPGRFSGRQFSNSRSEMNVSTLELGDSALYLCASSLGGLAGASQETQYFGPGTRLLVL.

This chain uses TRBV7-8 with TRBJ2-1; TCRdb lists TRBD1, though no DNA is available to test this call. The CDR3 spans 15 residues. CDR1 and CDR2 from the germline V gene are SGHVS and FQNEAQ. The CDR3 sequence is CASSLADLRGNEQFF.

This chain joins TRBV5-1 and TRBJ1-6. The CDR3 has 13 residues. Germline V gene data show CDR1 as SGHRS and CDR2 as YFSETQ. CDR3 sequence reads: CASSSQLGSPLHF.

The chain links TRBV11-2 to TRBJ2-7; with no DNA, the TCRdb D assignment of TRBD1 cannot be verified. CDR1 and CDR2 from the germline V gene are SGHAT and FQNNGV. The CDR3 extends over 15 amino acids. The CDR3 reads CASSLRGHGSYEQYF. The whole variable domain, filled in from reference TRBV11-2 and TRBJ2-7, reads EAGVAQSPRYKIIEKRQSVAFWCNPISGHATLYWYQQILGQGPKLLIQFQNNGVVDDSQLPKDRFSAERLKGVDSTLKIQPAKLEDSAVYLCASSLRGHGSYEQYFGPGTRLTVT.

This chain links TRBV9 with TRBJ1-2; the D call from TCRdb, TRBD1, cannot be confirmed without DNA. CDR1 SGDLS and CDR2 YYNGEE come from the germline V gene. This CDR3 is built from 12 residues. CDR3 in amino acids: CASSQGMAGYTF. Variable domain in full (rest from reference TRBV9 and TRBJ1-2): DSGVTQTPKHLITATGQRVTLRCSPRSGDLSVYWYQQSLDQGLQFLIQYYNGEERAKGNILERFSAQQFPDLHSELNLSSLELGDSALYFCASSQGMAGYTFGSGTRLTVV.

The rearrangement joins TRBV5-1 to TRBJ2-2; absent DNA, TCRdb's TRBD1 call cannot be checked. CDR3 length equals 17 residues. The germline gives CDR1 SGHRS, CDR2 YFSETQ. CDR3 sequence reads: CASSWDGTGLGTGELFF.

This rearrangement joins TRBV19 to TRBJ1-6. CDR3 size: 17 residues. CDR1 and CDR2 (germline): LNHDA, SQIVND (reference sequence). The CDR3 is CASSIIIGSGTYSPLHF.

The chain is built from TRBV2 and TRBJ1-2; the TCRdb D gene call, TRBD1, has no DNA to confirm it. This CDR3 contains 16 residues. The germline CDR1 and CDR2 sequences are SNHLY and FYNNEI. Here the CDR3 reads CASSERFQGRGYGYTF.

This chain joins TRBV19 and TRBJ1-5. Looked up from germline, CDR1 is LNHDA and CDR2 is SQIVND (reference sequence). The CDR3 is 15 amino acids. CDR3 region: CASVRAEYSNQPQHF.

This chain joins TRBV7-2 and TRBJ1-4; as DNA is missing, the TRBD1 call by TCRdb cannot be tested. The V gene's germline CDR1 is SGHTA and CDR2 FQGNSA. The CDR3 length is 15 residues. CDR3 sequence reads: CASSLGAQRREKLFF.

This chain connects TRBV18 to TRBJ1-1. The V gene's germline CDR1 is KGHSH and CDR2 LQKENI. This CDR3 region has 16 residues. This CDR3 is CASSPPGRTRNTEAFF.

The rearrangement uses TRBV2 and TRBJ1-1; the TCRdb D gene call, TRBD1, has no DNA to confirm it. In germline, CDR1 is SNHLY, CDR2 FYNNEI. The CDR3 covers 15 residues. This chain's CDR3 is CASSEVGVANTEAFF.

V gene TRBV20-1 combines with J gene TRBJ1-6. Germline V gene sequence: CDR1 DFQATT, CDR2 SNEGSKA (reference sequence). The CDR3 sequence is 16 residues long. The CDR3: CSAQAGRPSYNSPLHF.

The CDR3 region is CASSSTTGNTGELFF. The J gene is TRBJ2-2, the V gene TRBV5-1; TCRdb names TRBD1, which stays unverified in the absence of DNA. The V gene's germline CDR1 is SGHRS and CDR2 YFSETQ. This CDR3 region has 15 residues.

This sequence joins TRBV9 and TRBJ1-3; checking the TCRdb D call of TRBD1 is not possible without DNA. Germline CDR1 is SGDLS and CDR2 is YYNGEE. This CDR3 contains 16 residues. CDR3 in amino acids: CASSVQGAISGNTIYF.

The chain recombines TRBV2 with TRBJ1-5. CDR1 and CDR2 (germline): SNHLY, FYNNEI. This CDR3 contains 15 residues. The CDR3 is CASSERWIPNQPQHF.

The CDR3 region is CASSLGQGTRYEQYF. V is TRBV18 and J is TRBJ2-7; as DNA is missing, the TRBD1 call by TCRdb cannot be tested. This CDR3 comprises 15 residues. Looked up from germline, CDR1 is KGHSH and CDR2 is LQKENI.

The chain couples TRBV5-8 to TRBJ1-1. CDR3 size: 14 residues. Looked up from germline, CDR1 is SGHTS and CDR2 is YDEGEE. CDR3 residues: CASSLGRIGTEAFF.